This section outlines one T cell receptor (beta chain) sequence together with its context. Its antigen specificity is not known. There are no base qualities to consult, and no much larger clone falls within one base. Spanning cysteine to phenylalanine, the CDR3 consists of 8 amino acids. Of the read, only the CDR3 DNA is kept; its 24 bases are in frame from base 1. Per the germline V gene (reference sequence), DFQATT is the CDR1 and SNEGSKA is the CDR2. The V end loses 7 bases and the J end loses 9 bases, and a stretch of 4 bases separates them. The meaning of the sample's treatment or condition label: roughly ten-day PBMC culture with coronavirus spike peptide pools or control peptides (ViraFEST assay). The ViraFEST assay was used in the study, in which antigen-specific T cells were expanded with peptide pools and expanded clonotypes were subsequently identified by TCR sequencing. Positive SARS-CoV-2 PCR tests in the convalescent patients dated from March to December 2020, before Alpha, Beta and Delta variants emerged in the United States. Each well held millions of PBMCs cultured in IMDM containing roughly 5% human AB serum and 10 IU/ml IL-2, with approximately 9.2 ug/ml peptide pools added. On days 3 and 7, half of the culture medium was replaced with fresh IL-2-containing medium. After about nine days of culture, CD4+ T cells were isolated by negative selection with the EasySep CD4+ T cell isolation kit. PBMCs were separated from whole blood using Ficoll-Paque Plus gradient centrifugation and then either used fresh or cryopreserved at -140C. In general, triplicate wells were set up for every culture condition.

The data belong to a study of vaccination and CD4 T cells after COVID-19 (dated by TCRdb to about 2022). A note on the overall study: Every convalescent patient had a positive nasal swab PCR test for SARS-CoV-2, with mild disease in roughly nine patients and severe disease in one. Each participant got two doses of either the Pfizer-BioNTech BNT162b2 vaccine (n=8) or the Moderna mRNA-1273 vaccine (n=2). Control cultures received a CEFX viral epitope pool as the positive control, an HIV-1 Nef peptide pool as the negative control, or no peptide. Six males and four females were included in the convalescent cohort, with two Hispanic individuals, seven Caucasians, two Asians and one multiracial person represented. In 10 COVID-19 convalescent patients and a few infection-naive healthy vaccine recipients, the spike-specific CD4+ TCR repertoire before mRNA vaccination was compared with the repertoire after mRNA vaccination. Post-vaccine blood samples were taken a median of roughly 75 days after the second vaccine dose, with a range of roughly 13 to 250 days. For stimulating the cultures, overlapping spike peptide pools were used, derived from SARS-CoV-2 as well as from the common cold coronaviruses HCoV-NL63, HCoV-OC43 and HCoV-229E. Post-COVID blood samples from convalescent patients were collected a median of around 100 days after diagnosis, with a range of 35 to 161 days.

Receptor amplification or capture employed PCR. DNA from cultured CD4+ T cells was subjected to TCR sequencing with the Oncomine TCR Beta short-read assay at the Johns Hopkins FTIC core. The QIAamp micro DNA kit was used to extract genomic DNA from the cultured CD4+ T cells. Oncomine TCR Beta libraries made from cultured CD4+ T cells were pooled using unique dual indexes and sequenced on an Illumina iSeq 100. The paper's processing steps were these. Non-productive sequences were removed, and CDR3s that did not start with C, did not end with F or W, or were shorter than 7 amino acids were discarded. Antigen-specific clonotypes were identified with the MANAFEST web application by comparing peptide-stimulated wells with reference and other culture wells. For a clone to be called positive, the clone needed an FDR below 0.05, an odds ratio above 5, and a productive frequency above 0.1% in at least two of three replicate wells. A clonotype was classed as cross-reactive if the clonotype showed significant expansion both in SARS-CoV-2 spike wells and in at least one common cold coronavirus spike condition. Levenshtein distances (stringdist) and unrooted phylogenetic trees (ape) in R version 3.6.1 were used to assess CDR3 homology. TCRdb trimmed the raw reads at Q25, called clones with MiXCR and kept productive beta chains. CDR3 protein sequences are deduplicated, and each keeps its most common genes and DNA. The V and J calls shown here were made by TCRdb, not taken from the authors' results. The sample table shows over 10,000 distinct CDR3 sequences, and approximately 54% are seen once. In total, the top ten clones hold roughly a sixth of the sample.

The investigation overall reported the following: Although the median number of SARS-CoV-2-reactive clonotypes went up from 21 after infection to 38 after vaccination, the increase was not significant. The number of convalescent patients in the study was relatively small, and the study did not examine early timepoints following natural infection. In convalescent patients, nearly all vaccine-specific clones (304 of 307) were found to be mono-reactive for SARS-CoV-2 spike rather than cross-reactive with common cold coronaviruses. Among convalescent patients, a median about 90% of the SARS-CoV-2-reactive clones seen after vaccination appeared only after vaccination, which suggests priming specific to the vaccine.

Sequencing input: CD4+ T cells from blood, cultured in vitro. The TCR originated in a human donor who had recovered from COVID-19. The V and J genes are TRBV20-1 and TRBJ1-5; a confident D gene designation cannot be given. The sequenced DNA: TGCAGTGTGCCGCCCCAGCATTTT. This is translated as CSVPPQHF.